This paragraph covers one TCR beta chain sequence. The sample comes from a study of blood T cell repertoires in COVID-19. On the study more broadly: Spain, Italy and the United States supplied samples that represented acute and convalescent COVID-19. PBMCs, B-cell-depleted T cells, or T cells were the source of the cDNA or gDNA that made up the material.

Under the authors' procedure: Amplification of reference gene primers was used by the study to estimate nucleated cell counts. The data were produced by immunoSEQ multiplex PCR, yet TCRdb's version contains in-frame clones alone and is incomplete. The V and J calls and the clone size are those of that table, but D and trimming were determined from the DNA. The sample has fewer than 150,000 clones, around 87% seen once. The germline gives CDR1 LNHDA, CDR2 SQIVND (reference sequence). The CDR3 has 15 residues. Between the trimmed V and J ends, which lost 5 bases and 4 bases, there was a span of 15 bases.

The chain has TRBV19 and TRBJ2-1; D ambiguous. The sequenced material came from peripheral blood. This sequence originates from a woman between 45 and 60 years old who had recovered from COVID-19. CDR3 sequence: CASSPAEAYYNEQFF. CDR3 DNA: TGTGCCAGTAGTCCGGCAGAGGCCTATTACAATGAGCAGTTCTTC.